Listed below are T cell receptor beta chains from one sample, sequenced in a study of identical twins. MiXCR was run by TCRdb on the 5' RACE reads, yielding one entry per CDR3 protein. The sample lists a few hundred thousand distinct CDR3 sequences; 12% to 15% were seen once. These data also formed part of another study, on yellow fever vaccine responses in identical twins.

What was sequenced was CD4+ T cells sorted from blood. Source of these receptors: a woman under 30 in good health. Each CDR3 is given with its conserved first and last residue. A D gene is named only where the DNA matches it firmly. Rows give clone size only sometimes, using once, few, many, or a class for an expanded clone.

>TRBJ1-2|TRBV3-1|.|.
CASSQGGTPGYGYTF
TGTGCCAGCAGCCAAGGCGGGACGCCTGGCTATGGCTACACCTTC
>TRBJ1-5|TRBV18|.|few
CASSPAGNQPQHF
TGTGCCAGCTCACCGGCGGGAAATCAGCCCCAGCATTTT
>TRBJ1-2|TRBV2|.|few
CASTEGGARSRGYTF
TGTGCCAGCACCGAGGGGGGGGCACGATCGAGGGGCTACACCTTC
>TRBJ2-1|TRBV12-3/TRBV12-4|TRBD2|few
CACAPTSGGNEQFF
TGTGCCTGCGCTCCGACTAGCGGGGGGAATGAGCAGTTCTTC
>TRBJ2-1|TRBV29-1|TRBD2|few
CSVVAGVGEQFF
TGCAGCGTTGTGGCGGGAGTGGGTGAGCAGTTCTTC
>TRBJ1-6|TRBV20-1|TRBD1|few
CSARDSSRGLNSPLHF
TGCAGTGCTAGAGATTCGTCTAGGGGGCTGAATTCACCCCTCCACTTT
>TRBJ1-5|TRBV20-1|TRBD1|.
CSGGQGSNQPQHF
TGCAGTGGGGGACAGGGAAGCAATCAGCCCCAGCATTTT
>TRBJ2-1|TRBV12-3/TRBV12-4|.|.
CASSFRSSYNEQFF
TGTGCCAGCAGTTTTCGGAGCTCCTACAATGAGCAGTTCTTC
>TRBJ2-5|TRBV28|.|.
CASSPGGLQETQYF
TGTGCCAGCAGTCCCGGCGGCCTCCAAGAGACCCAGTACTTC
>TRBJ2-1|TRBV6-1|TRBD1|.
CASRGQVFNEQFF
TGTGCCAGCAGGGGACAGGTGTTCAATGAGCAGTTCTTC
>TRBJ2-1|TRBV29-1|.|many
CSVGRGLKGEQFF
TGCAGCGTTGGGAGGGGACTGAAGGGTGAGCAGTTCTTC